This T cell receptor (beta chain) stems from a study of T-cell reconstitution after alpha-beta-depleted transplantation in children. Whole-study results and caveats: Fresh T-cell production supplied most of the T-cell counts and diversity seen one year after transplant. Day-60 TCRbeta diversity that was high in some patients was derived from surviving recipient T cells and thymic progenitors. Several hundred graft clones that had expanded were reportedly the source of alpha-beta T cells about two months after transplant.

The germline V and J ends were trimmed by 0 bases and 6 bases, with 15 bases remaining between them. Germline V CDR1 and CDR2: SGHAT, FQNNGV. This CDR3 contains 16 residues. A library of TCRbeta sequences, prepared with unique molecular identifiers, was generated. TCRdb independently ran MiXCR on the PCR reads; one entry per CDR3 protein. The profile shows a few hundred thousand distinct CDR3 sequences, 10% to 15% of them singletons. Comment on this clonotype: Its antigen remains unidentified.

Sequences were derived from PBMCs, mostly from graft donor cells, sampled 360 days after TCRalphabeta/CD19-depleted stem cell transplant. This TCR came from a male patient aged 5 to 17 who had a stem cell transplant for acute myeloid leukemia, so the T cells may come from the graft donor. The rearrangement joins TRBV11-2 to TRBJ2-1; TRBD1 is a possible D gene (6 bases). CDR3: CASSLDRRLGGNEQFF. In nucleotides, the CDR3 is TGTGCCAGCAGCTTAGATCGGCGCTTAGGGGGCAATGAGCAGTTCTTC.